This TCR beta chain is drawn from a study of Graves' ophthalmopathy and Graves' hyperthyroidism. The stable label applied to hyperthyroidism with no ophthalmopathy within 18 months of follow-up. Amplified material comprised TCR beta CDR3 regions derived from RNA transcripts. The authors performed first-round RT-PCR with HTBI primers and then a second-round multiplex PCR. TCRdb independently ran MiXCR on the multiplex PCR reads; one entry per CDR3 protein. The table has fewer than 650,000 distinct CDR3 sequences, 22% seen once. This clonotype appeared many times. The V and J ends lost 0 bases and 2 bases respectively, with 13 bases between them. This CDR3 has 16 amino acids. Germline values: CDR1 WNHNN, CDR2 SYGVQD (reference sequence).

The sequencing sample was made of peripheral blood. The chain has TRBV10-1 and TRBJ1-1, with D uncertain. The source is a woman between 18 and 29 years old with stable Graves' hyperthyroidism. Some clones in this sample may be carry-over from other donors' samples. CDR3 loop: CASSESAALTNTEAFF. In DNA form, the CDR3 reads TGCGCCAGCAGTGAGTCCGCGGCTCTGACCAACACTGAAGCTTTCTTT.